This T cell receptor beta chain was sequenced in a study of blood T cell repertoires in COVID-19. Turning to the study itself: Material from acute and convalescent COVID-19 was sourced from the United States, Italy and Spain. PBMCs, B-cell-depleted T cells, or T cells provided the cDNA or gDNA that made up the material.

The Seattle patients, enrolled during active infection, were followed longitudinally. As processed by the authors: Amplifying reference gene primers gave estimates of nucleated cell counts. The method was immunoSEQ multiplex PCR; TCRdb's version includes in-frame clones alone and lacks a portion of them. V and J calls and clone size come straight from that table; D and trimming were deduced from the DNA. The table has about 170,000 clones, about 86% seen once; the top ten hold 9.5% to 12%. The CDR3 extends over 18 amino acids. The germline CDR1 and CDR2 sequences are LGHNA and YSLEER. V lost 1 base to trimming and J lost 4 bases, with 19 bases between them.

V gene TRBV4-3 combines with J gene TRBJ2-2; perhaps TRBD2 as D (5 bases). Material for sequencing was peripheral blood. The sequence was collected from a woman aged 60-70 years with COVID-19, enrolled during active disease. The chain's CDR3 is CASSQGVQSPGFTGELFF. DNA for the CDR3: TGCGCCAGCAGCCAAGGAGTCCAATCTCCGGGGTTCACCGGGGAGCTGTTTTTT.